Included here is one T cell receptor (beta chain) sequence, with context. Its cognate antigen is unknown. Treatment denoted: oral pan-JAK inhibitor, 5-10 mg twice daily. This sample is part of a study of CD8+ T cells in alopecia areata. Study details: The drug, tofacitinib, lasted 6 to 18 months, followed by 6 months off drug. Treated patients received severity scores based on the percentage of scalp area affected. General study results and limits: In scalp and blood, many expanded lesional clones persisted during tofacitinib.

Extraction and reverse transcription of RNA yielded cDNA as the sequencing template. Measured with immunoSEQ multiplex PCR; TCRdb has only the in-frame clones, and not every one. Here the sample spans more than 200,000 clones, around 43% being singletons. CDR3 length: 12 residues. V lost 3 bases and J lost 3, with 9 bases in between. Germline CDR1 is SQVTM and CDR2 is ANQGSEA. This receptor was obtained from a human donor with alopecia areata. The source material was CD4+ T cells sorted from blood, sampled between weeks 36 and 40, from a patient treated with tofacitinib. The J gene is TRBJ2-7, the V gene TRBV29-1; a weak D match, TRBD2 (6 bases). CDR3 nucleotide sequence: TGCAGCGTTGAGGCTAGCGACTACGAGCAGTACTTC. Protein: CSVEASDYEQYF.